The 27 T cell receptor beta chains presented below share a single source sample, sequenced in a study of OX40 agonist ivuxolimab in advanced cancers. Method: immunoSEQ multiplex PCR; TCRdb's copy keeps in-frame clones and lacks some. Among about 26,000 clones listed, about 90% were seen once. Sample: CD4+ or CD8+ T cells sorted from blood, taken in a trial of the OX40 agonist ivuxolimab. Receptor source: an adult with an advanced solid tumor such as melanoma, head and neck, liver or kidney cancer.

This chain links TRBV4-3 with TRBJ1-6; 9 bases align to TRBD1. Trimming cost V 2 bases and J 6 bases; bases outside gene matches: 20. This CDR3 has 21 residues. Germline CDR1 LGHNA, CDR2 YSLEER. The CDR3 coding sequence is TGCGCCAGCAGCCAAACCAACCCCGGGACAGGGAGTAATTGGAGTAATTCACCCCTCCACTTT. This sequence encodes CASSQTNPGTGSNWSNSPLHF.

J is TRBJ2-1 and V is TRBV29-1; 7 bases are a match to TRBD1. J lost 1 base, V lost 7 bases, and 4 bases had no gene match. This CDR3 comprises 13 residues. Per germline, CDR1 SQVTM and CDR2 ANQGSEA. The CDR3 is CSAWDSSYNEQFF. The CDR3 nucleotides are TGCAGCGCTTGGGACAGTTCCTACAATGAGCAGTTCTTC.

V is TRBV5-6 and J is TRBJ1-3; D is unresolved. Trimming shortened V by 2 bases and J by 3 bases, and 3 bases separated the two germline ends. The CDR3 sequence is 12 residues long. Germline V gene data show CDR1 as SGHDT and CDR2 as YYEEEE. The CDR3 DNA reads TGTGCCAGCAGCTTTGATGGAAACACCATATATTTT. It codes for CASSFDGNTIYF.

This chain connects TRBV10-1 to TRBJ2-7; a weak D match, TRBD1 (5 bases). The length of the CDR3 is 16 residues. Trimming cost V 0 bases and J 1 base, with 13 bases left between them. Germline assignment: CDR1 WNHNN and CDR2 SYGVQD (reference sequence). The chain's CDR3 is CASSESKGSPSYEQYF. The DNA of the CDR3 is TGCGCCAGCAGTGAGTCGAAGGGGTCTCCATCCTACGAGCAGTACTTC.

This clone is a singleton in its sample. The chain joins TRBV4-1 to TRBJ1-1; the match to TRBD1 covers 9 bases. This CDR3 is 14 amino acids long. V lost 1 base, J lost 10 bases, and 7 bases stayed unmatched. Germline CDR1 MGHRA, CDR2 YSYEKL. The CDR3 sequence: CASSQAPGTGRAFF. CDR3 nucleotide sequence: TGCGCCAGCAGCCAAGCCCCCGGGACAGGGCGAGCTTTCTTT.

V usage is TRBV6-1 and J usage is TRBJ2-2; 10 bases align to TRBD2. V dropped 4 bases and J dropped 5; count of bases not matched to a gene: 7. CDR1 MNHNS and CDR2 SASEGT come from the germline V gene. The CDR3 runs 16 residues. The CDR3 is CASSGLAGGETGELFF. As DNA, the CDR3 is TGTGCCAGCAGTGGGTTAGCGGGAGGAGAGACCGGGGAGCTGTTTTTT.

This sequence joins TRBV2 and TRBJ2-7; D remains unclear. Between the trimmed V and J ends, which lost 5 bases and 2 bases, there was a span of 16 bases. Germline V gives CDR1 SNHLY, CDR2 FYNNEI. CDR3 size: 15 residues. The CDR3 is CASSSRGTTTYEQYF. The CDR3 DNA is TGTGCCAGCAGTTCACGCGGAACCACCACCTACGAGCAGTACTTC. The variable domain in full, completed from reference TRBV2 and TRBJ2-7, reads EPEVTQTPSHQVTQMGQEVILRCVPISNHLYFYWYRQILGQKVEFLVSFYNNEISEKSEIFDDQFSVERPDGSNFTLKIRSTKLEDSAMYFCASSSRGTTTYEQYFGPGTRLTVT.

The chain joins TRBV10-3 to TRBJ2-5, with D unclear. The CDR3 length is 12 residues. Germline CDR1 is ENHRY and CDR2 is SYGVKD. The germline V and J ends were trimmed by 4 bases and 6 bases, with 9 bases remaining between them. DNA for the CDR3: TGTGCCATCAGTGTCGGGTTCCAGACCCAGTACTTC. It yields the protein CAISVGFQTQYF.

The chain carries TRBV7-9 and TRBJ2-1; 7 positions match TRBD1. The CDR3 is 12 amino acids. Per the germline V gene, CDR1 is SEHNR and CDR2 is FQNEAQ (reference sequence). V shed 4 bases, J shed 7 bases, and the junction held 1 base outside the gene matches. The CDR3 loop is CASSSRGNEQFF. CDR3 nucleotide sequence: TGTGCCAGCAGCTCCAGGGGGAATGAGCAGTTCTTC. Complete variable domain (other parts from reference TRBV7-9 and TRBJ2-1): DTGVSQNPRHKITKRGQNVTFRCDPISEHNRLYWYRQTLGQGPEFLTYFQNEAQLEKSRLLSDRFSAERPKGSFSTLEIQRTEQGDSAMYLCASSSRGNEQFFGPGTRLTVL.

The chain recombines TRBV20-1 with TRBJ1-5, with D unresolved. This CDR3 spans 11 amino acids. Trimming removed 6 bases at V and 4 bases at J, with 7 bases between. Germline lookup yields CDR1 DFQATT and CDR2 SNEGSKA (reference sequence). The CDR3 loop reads CSAGRNQPQHF. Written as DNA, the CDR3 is TGCAGTGCAGGGAGAAATCAGCCCCAGCATTTT.

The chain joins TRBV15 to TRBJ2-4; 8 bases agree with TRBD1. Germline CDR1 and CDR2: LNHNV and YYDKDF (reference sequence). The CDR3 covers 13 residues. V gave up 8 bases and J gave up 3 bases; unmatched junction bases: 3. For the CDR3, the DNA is TGTGCCACCGGGGGACAGGACAAAAACATTCAGTACTTC. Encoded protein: CATGGQDKNIQYF.

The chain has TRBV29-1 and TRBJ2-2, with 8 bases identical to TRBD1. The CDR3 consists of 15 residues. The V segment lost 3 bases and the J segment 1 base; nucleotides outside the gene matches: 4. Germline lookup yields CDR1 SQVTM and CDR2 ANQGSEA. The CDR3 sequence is CSVDSGTGNTGELFF. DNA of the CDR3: TGCAGCGTTGACTCCGGGACAGGGAACACCGGGGAGCTGTTTTTT.

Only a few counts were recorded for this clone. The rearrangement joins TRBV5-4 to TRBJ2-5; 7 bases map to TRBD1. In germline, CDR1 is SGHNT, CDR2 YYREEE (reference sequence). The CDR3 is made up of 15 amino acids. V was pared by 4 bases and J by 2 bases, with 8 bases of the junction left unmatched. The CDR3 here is CASSPPGQRQETQYF. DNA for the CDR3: TGTGCCAGCAGCCCCCCGGGACAGAGACAAGAGACCCAGTACTTC.

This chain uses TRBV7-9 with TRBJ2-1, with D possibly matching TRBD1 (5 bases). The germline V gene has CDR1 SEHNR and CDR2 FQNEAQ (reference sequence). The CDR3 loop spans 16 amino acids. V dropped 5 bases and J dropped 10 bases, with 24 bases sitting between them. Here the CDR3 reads CASSPRVIRREGEQFF. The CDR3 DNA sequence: TGTGCCAGCAGCCCCCGGGTGATACGCAGGGAAGGGGAGCAGTTCTTC.

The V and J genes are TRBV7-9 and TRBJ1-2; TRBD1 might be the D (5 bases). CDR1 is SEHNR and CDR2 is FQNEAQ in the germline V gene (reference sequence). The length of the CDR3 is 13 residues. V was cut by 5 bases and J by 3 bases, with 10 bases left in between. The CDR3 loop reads CASSPGVYYGYTF. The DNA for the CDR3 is TGTGCCAGCAGCCCGGGGGTTTACTATGGCTACACCTTC.

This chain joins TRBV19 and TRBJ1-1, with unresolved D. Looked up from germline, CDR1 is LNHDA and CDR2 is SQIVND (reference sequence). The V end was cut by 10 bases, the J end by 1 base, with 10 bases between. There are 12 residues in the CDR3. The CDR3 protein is CATLKGNTEAFF. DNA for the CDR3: TGTGCCACCTTGAAAGGGAACACTGAAGCTTTCTTT.

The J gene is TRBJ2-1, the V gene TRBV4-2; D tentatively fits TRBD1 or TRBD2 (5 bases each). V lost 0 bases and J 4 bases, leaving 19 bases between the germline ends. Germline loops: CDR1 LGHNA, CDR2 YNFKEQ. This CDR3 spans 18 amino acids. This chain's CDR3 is CASSQDWDGHHRYNEQFF. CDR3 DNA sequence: TGTGCCAGCAGCCAAGATTGGGACGGCCACCATAGATACAATGAGCAGTTCTTC.

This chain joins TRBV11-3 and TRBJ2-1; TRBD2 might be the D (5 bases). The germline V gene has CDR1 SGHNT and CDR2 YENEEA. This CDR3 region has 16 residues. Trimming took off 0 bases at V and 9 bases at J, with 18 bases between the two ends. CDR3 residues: CASSLDRLEVNLEQFF. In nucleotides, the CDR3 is TGTGCCAGCAGCTTAGATCGATTGGAGGTGAACCTTGAGCAGTTCTTC.

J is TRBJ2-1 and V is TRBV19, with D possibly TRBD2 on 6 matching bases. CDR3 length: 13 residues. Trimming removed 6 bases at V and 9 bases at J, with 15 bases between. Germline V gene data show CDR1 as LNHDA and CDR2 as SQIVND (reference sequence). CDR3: CASRMRGGSEQFF. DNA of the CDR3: TGTGCCAGTAGGATGAGGGGAGGTAGTGAGCAGTTCTTC. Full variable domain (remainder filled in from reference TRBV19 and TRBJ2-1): DGGITQSPKYLFRKEGQNVTLSCEQNLNHDAMYWYRQDPGQGLRLIYYSQIVNDFQKGDIAEGYSVSREKKESFPLTVTSAQKNPTAFYLCASRMRGGSEQFFGPGTRLTVL.

CDR3 sequence reads: CASSPPLRVEQYF. The CDR3, as DNA: TGTGCCAGCAGTCCACCGCTAAGGGTCGAGCAGTACTTC. The V call is TRBV7-9, the J call TRBJ2-7; D remains unclear. V lost 6 bases and J 6 bases, leaving 15 bases between the germline ends. The germline gives CDR1 SEHNR, CDR2 FQNEAQ (reference sequence). The CDR3 spans 13 residues.

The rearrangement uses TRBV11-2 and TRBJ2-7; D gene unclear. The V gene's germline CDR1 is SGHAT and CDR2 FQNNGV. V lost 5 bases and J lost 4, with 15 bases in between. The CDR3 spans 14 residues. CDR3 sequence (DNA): TGTGCCAGCAGCACGGACCCCGCCGCTTACGAGCAGTACTTC. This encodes CASSTDPAAYEQYF.

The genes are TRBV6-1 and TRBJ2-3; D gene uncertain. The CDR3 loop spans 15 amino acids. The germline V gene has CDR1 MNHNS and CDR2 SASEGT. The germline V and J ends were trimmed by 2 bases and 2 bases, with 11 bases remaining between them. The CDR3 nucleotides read TGTGCCAGCAGTGAATCCCAACACCTCACAGATACGCAGTATTTT. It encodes CASSESQHLTDTQYF.

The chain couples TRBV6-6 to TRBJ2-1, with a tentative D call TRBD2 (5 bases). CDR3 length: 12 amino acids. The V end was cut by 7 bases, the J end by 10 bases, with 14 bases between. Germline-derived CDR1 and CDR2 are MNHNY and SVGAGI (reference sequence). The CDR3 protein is CASTRGRNEQFF. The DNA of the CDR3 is TGTGCCAGCACCCGAGGGAGAAACGAGCAGTTCTTC.

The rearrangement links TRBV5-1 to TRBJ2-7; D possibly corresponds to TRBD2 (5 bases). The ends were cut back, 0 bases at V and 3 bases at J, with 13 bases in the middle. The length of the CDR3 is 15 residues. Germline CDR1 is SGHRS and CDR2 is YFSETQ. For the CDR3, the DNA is TGCGCCAGCAGCTTGGAGCTGGCGGGCCTCTACGAGCAGTACTTC. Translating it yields CASSLELAGLYEQYF.

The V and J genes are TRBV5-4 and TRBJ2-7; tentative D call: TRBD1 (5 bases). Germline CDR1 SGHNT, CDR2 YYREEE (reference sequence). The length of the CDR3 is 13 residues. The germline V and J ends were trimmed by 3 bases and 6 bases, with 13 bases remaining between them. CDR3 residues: CASSWTRQSEQYF. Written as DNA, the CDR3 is TGTGCCAGCAGCTGGACACGCCAGTCCGAGCAGTACTTC.

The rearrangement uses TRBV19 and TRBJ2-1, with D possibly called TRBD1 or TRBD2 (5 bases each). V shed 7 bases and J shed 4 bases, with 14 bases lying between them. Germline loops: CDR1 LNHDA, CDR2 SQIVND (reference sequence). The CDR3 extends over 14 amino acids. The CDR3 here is CASTPMGVYNEQFF. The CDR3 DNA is TGTGCCAGTACTCCAATGGGGGTTTACAATGAGCAGTTCTTC. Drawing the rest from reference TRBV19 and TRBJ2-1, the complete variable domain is DGGITQSPKYLFRKEGQNVTLSCEQNLNHDAMYWYRQDPGQGLRLIYYSQIVNDFQKGDIAEGYSVSREKKESFPLTVTSAQKNPTAFYLCASTPMGVYNEQFFGPGTRLTVL.

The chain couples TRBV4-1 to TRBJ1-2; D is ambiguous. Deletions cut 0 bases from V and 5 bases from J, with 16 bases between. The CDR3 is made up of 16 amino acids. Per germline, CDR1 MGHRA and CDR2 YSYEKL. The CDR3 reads CASSQDSFRAPYGYTF. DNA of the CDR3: TGCGCCAGCAGCCAAGATTCGTTCCGGGCCCCATATGGCTACACCTTC.